The 17 T cell receptor beta chains below come from one sample, sequenced in a study of post-analysis software for immune sequencing data. Findings of the study overall: Patients had higher frequencies than controls of about five TRBV segments, including TRBV5-6, TRBV5-1 and TRBV20-1.

The TCR beta cDNA libraries contained unique molecular identifiers. From the PCR reads, TCRdb called clonotypes with MiXCR, one entry per CDR3 protein. In the table there are roughly 600,000 distinct CDR3 sequences, roughly 47% of which are singletons. These TCRs are of unknown antigen specificity. Sequencing was done on a sample of blood. These receptors were collected from a girl between 5 and 17 years old with multiple sclerosis.

Only a few counts were recorded for this clonotype. Written as DNA, the CDR3 is TGTGCCACCAGCAGAGAGCGGGTCCAAGAGACCCAGTACTTC. Its translation: CATSRERVQETQYF. The V gene is TRBV15, the J gene TRBJ2-5, with D maybe TRBD2 (5 bases). Deletions cut 0 bases from V and 1 base from J, with 6 bases between. The CDR3 consists of 14 residues. CDR1 and CDR2 (germline): LNHNV, YYDKDF (reference sequence).

The chain uses TRBV5-5 and TRBJ1-2, with TRBD1 as a possible D gene (6 bases). V dropped 4 bases and J dropped 7 bases, with 11 bases sitting between them. Germline CDR1 and CDR2: SGHKS and YYEKEE (reference sequence). The CDR3 sequence is 12 residues long. The CDR3 loop is CASSPGEVGYTF. The CDR3 coding sequence is TGTGCCAGCAGCCCAGGGGAAGTTGGCTACACCTTC.

The gene calls are TRBV5-1 and TRBJ1-5, with a weak D call TRBD1 (6 bases). CDR1 is SGHRS and CDR2 is YFSETQ in the germline V gene. This CDR3 contains 15 residues. The ends were cut back, 4 bases at V and 2 bases at J, with 13 bases in the middle. CDR3 bases: TGCGCCAGCAGCACCGGAGGGGGGGGCAATCAGCCCCAGCATTTT. It encodes CASSTGGGGNQPQHF.

This clonotype has more than one count but fewer than ten. This sequence joins TRBV29-1 and TRBJ1-2, with TRBD1 as a possible D gene (5 bases). There are 13 residues in the CDR3. Germline assignment: CDR1 SQVTM and CDR2 ANQGSEA. Trimming removed 0 bases at V and 8 bases at J, with 13 bases between. CDR3 protein: CSVEEGGVRGYTF. Written as DNA, the CDR3 is TGCAGCGTTGAAGAGGGGGGAGTTAGGGGCTACACCTTC.

The chain joins TRBV21-1 to TRBJ2-5; the table's D call, TRBD1, was not checked against the DNA. TRBV21-1 corresponds to a pseudogene. This CDR3 has 17 amino acids. CDR3 loop: CASSKDQGGQKKETQYF. The CDR3 DNA sequence: TGTGCCAGCAGCAAAGATCAGGGGGGACAGAAGAAAGAGACCCAGTACTTC.

This chain connects TRBV20-1 to TRBJ2-1; D is perhaps TRBD2 (6 bases). The V gene's germline CDR1 is DFQATT and CDR2 SNEGSKA (reference sequence). The CDR3 is 16 residues long. Trimming took 0 bases from V and 0 from J, leaving 12 bases between them. CDR3 nucleotides: TGCAGTGCTAGAGATAGCGGTATAAGCTCCTACAATGAGCAGTTCTTC. Translating it yields CSARDSGISSYNEQFF.

The rearrangement uses TRBV20-1 and TRBJ2-3, with 10 positions matching TRBD2. CDR1 is DFQATT, CDR2 SNEGSKA, per germline (reference sequence). This CDR3 is built from 16 residues. The V and J ends lost 3 bases and 2 bases, in that order; junction bases with no gene match: 8. The CDR3 reads CSASVQAGGVTDTQYF. Here the CDR3 DNA reads TGCAGTGCTAGTGTCCAAGCGGGAGGGGTCACAGATACGCAGTATTTT.

The rearrangement joins TRBV7-2 to TRBJ2-1, with 7 bases matching TRBD2. The trim removed 5 bases at V and 7 bases at J, leaving 11 bases unmatched. CDR1 is SGHTA and CDR2 is FQGNSA in the germline V gene. The CDR3 has 15 residues. The CDR3 DNA follows: TGTGCCAGCAGCCCCAGGACTAGTCTAGGAAATGAGCAGTTCTTC. The encoded protein is CASSPRTSLGNEQFF.

The chain combines TRBV19 with TRBJ2-7; possible D gene TRBD1, 6 bases. Germline values: CDR1 LNHDA, CDR2 SQIVND (reference sequence). The CDR3 length is 15 residues. V was shortened by 5 bases and J by 3 bases, with 17 bases between the two germline ends. This chain's CDR3 is CASSQDRRLVYEQYF. CDR3 nucleotides: TGTGCCAGTAGTCAAGACAGGAGACTGGTCTACGAGCAGTACTTC. The full variable domain, with the rest looked up from reference TRBV19 and TRBJ2-7, is DGGITQSPKYLFRKEGQNVTLSCEQNLNHDAMYWYRQDPGQGLRLIYYSQIVNDFQKGDIAEGYSVSREKKESFPLTVTSAQKNPTAFYLCASSQDRRLVYEQYFGPGTRLTVT.

The CDR3 protein is CSVEEGAGYTF. CDR3 DNA: TGCAGCGTTGAAGAGGGGGCTGGCTACACCTTC. The chain has TRBV29-1 and TRBJ1-2, with D possibly TRBD1 on 6 matching bases. With 0 bases removed from V and 7 bases from J, the gap between germline ends came to 6 bases. CDR1 and CDR2 from the germline V gene are SQVTM and ANQGSEA. The CDR3 sequence is 11 residues long. Combining the CDR3 with reference TRBV29-1 and TRBJ1-2 gives the whole variable domain SAVISQKPSRDICQRGTSLTIQCQVDSQVTMMFWYRQQPGQSLTLIATANQGSEATYESGFVIDKFPISRPNLTFSTLTVSNMSPEDSSIYLCSVEEGAGYTFGSGTRLTVV.

This clonotype was picked up a small number of times. DNA for the CDR3: TGTGCCAGCACCCGTGGAGCGGGAGGGTACAATGAGCAGTTCTTC. As protein: CASTRGAGGYNEQFF. The chain couples TRBV12-3 or TRBV12-4 to TRBJ2-1; TRBD2 matches at 10 bases. The trim removed 7 bases at V and 4 bases at J, leaving 7 bases unmatched. The length of the CDR3 is 15 residues.

The chain couples TRBV6-2 or TRBV6-3 to TRBJ2-7, with TRBD2 matching 9 bases. The length of the CDR3 is 15 residues. Per the germline V gene, CDR1 is MNHEY and CDR2 is SVGEGT. Trimming took 2 bases from V and 2 from J; bases not matched to a gene: 4. CDR3 DNA sequence: TGTGCCAGCAGTTACGGGGTAGCGGGGGCCTACGAGCAGTACTTC. It specifies CASSYGVAGAYEQYF.

The chain employs TRBV12-3 or TRBV12-4 and TRBJ1-5; no clear D gene. The CDR3 contains 14 residues. V shed 3 bases and J shed 4 bases, with 10 bases lying between them. CDR3 sequence reads: CASSFETQNQPQHF. In DNA form, the CDR3 reads TGTGCCAGCAGTTTTGAGACCCAGAATCAGCCCCAGCATTTT.

The chain uses TRBV12-3 or TRBV12-4 and TRBJ2-5, with D unclear. The CDR3 extends over 14 amino acids. V was trimmed by 3 bases and J by 3 bases, leaving 11 bases between them. In DNA form, the CDR3 reads TGTGCCAGCAGTTTTGAAAGCCGAAAAGAGACCCAGTACTTC. Protein: CASSFESRKETQYF.

This rearrangement joins TRBV3-1 to TRBJ2-1, with D maybe TRBD2 (6 bases). There are 14 residues in the CDR3. Trimming took 4 bases from V and 8 from J, leaving 15 bases between them. The germline CDR1 and CDR2 sequences are LGHDT and YNNKEL (reference sequence). CDR3 protein: CASSRDGGVHEQFF. The CDR3 DNA reads TGTGCCAGCAGCCGAGACGGGGGAGTGCATGAGCAGTTCTTC.

Comments on this clonotype: A read error may produce the germline difference seen at one junction end. This chain connects TRBV12-3 or TRBV12-4 to TRBJ1-4; 7 bases fit TRBD1. CDR3 length: 15 amino acids. The chain's CDR3 is CASSLTGVENGKLFF. CDR3 DNA: TGTGCCAGCAGTTTAACAGGGGTCGAAAATGGAAAACTGTTTTTT.

The table lists this clonotype with a few counts. V is TRBV7-9 and J is TRBJ1-1; the D is unclear. With 5 bases removed from V and 7 bases from J, the gap between germline ends came to 14 bases. The CDR3 has 13 amino acids. Per germline, CDR1 SEHNR and CDR2 FQNEAQ (reference sequence). The CDR3 sequence is CASSAGSYLEAFF. The CDR3 coding sequence is TGTGCCAGCAGCGCGGGGTCCTACCTTGAAGCTTTCTTT.